This TCR beta chain appears in the sequencing data of a study of CD8+CD57+ T cells in acquired aplastic anemia. Notes on the study in general: Patient and control CD8+ Simpson's diversity was not significantly different. Overlap between patients and controls comprised about 28 CD8+ CDR3 sequences.

Template material for TCR beta VDJ and CDR3 profiling consisted of genomic DNA. In TCRdb, the reads were re-called with MiXCR into one record per CDR3 protein. The sample has 200,000 to 300,000 distinct CDR3 sequences, 82% seen once; the top ten hold over 35%. Comments on this clonotype: Its antigen is unidentified.

Patients selected for sequencing had displayed CD8+CD57+ cell expansion by flow cytometry. Severe acquired aplastic anemia was present in all patients. At blood sampling, none of the patients had yet received therapy. V gave up 5 bases and J gave up 14 bases, with 25 bases separating them. CDR1 SEHNR and CDR2 FQNEAQ come from the germline V gene (reference sequence). The CDR3 spans 16 residues. The chain joins TRBV7-9 to TRBJ1-6; weak D call: TRBD1 (5 bases). This receptor was taken from a human donor with aplastic anemia. The sample comprised sorted CD4+, CD8+, or CD8+CD57+ T cells (not recorded which) from PBMCs. The CDR3 loop is CASSADSASYTSALHF. For the CDR3, the DNA is TGTGCCAGCAGCGCCGACAGCGCCTCCTATACTTCCGCCCTCCACTTT.